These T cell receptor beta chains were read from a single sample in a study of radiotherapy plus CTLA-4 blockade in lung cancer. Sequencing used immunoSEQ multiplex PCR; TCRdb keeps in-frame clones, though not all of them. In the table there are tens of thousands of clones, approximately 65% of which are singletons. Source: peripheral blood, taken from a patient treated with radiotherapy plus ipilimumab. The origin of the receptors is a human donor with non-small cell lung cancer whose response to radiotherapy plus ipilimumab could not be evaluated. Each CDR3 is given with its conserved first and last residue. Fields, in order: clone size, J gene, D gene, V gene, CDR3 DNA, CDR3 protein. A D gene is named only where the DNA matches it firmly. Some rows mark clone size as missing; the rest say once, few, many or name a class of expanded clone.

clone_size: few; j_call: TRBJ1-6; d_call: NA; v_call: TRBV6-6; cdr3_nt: TGTGCCAGCACGCAAGCCTTTAATTCACCCCTCCACTTT; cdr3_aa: CASTQAFNSPLHF
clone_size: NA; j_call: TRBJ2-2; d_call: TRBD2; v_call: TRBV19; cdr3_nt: TGTGCCAGTAGACCGGGACTAGGAACCGGGGAGCTGTTTTTT; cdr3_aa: CASRPGLGTGELFF
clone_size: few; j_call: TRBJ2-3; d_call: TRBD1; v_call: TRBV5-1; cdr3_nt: TGCGCCAGCACCCGGCAGGGGGCCCCCAGCACAGATACGCAGTATTTT; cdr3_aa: CASTRQGAPSTDTQYF
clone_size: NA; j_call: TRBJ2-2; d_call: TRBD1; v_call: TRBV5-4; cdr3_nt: TGTGCCAGCAGCCGCCAGACAGGGGTTGGTTCCCCCGGGGAGCTGTTTTTT; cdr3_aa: CASSRQTGVGSPGELFF
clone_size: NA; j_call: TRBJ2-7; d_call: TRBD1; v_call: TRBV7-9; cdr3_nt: TGTGCCAGCAGCCCCGGGACAGGGCATTTCTACGAGCAGTACTTC; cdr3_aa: CASSPGTGHFYEQYF
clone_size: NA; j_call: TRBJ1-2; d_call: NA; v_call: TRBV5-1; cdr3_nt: TGCGCCAGCAGCGGTTCCGGGACATTCTATGGCTACACCTTC; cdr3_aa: CASSGSGTFYGYTF
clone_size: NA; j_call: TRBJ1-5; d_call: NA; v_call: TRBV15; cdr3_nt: TGTGCCACCAGCAGAGTGTCAGACAATCAGCCCCAGCATTTT; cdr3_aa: CATSRVSDNQPQHF
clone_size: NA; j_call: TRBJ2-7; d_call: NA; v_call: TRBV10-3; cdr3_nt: TGTGCCACCCTGCGTACCTACGAGCAGTACTTC; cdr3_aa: CATLRTYEQYF
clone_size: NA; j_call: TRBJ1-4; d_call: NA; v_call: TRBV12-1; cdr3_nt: TGTGCCAGCAGCCCGAGACGGGGGACAGGGGAAAAACTGTTTTTT; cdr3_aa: CASSPRRGTGEKLFF
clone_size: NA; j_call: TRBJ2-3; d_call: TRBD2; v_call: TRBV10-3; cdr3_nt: TGTGCCATCAGTGCCCTAGCGGGGGGAGGGGCAGATACGCAGTATTTT; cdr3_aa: CAISALAGGGADTQYF
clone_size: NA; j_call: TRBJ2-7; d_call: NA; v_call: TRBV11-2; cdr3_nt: TGTGCCAGCAGCTTAAGCCAAGCCCCCTACGAGCAGTACTTC; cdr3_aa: CASSLSQAPYEQYF
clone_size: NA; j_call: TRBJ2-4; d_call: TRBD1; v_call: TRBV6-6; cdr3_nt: TGTGCCAGCAGTTTCGTACGGACAGGGGGTAGGAACATTCAGTACTTC; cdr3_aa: CASSFVRTGGRNIQYF
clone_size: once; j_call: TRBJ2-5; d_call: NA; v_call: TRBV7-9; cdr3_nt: TGTGCCAGCAGCGTCTTCACAGGGTCCGGGACCCAGTACTTC; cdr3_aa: CASSVFTGSGTQYF
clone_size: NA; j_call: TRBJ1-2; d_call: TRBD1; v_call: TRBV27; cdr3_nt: TGTGCCAGCAGTTTATCGCGGGACAGTAACTATGGCTACACCTTC; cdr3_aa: CASSLSRDSNYGYTF
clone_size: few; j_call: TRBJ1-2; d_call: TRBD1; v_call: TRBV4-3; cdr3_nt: TGCGCCAGCAGCCAAGAAAACAGGGGGAACTATGGCTACACCTTC; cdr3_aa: CASSQENRGNYGYTF
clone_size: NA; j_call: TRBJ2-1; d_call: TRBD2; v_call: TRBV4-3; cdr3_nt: TGCGCCAGCAGCCAGCACGTCGGGACTAGCATTTTTAATGAGCAGTTCTTC; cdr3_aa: CASSQHVGTSIFNEQFF
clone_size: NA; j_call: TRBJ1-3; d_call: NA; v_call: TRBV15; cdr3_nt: TGTGCCACCAGCAGAGATCGGGGGACGCTCATATATTTT; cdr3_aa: CATSRDRGTLIYF
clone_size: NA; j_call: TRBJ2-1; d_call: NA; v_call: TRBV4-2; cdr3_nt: TGTGCCAGCAGCCAAGTTTCGGGGAGCTACAATGAGCAGTTCTTC; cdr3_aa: CASSQVSGSYNEQFF
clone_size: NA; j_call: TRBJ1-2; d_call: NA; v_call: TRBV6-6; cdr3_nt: TGTGCCAGCACTCATCGGGGGGGCAACTATGGCTACACCTTC; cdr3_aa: CASTHRGGNYGYTF
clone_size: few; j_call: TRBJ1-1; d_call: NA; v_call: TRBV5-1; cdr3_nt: TGCGCCAGCAGCTTGGGTATTGAGGGAGCGTTCGCTTTCTTT; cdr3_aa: CASSLGIEGAFAFF
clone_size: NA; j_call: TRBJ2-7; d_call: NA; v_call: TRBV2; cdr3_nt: TGTGCCAGCAGTCGCCGGGGGGAGCAGTACTTC; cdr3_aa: CASSRRGEQYF
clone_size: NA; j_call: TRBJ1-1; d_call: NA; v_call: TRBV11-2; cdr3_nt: TGTGCCAGCATCCCCCTCAGGGGACGAAGGGGTACTGAAGCTTTCTTT; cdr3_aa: CASIPLRGRRGTEAFF
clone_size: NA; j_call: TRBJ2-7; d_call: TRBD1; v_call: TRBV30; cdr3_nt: TGTGCCTGGAGCGCGCGGGACAGGGTAGCCTACGAGCAGTACTTC; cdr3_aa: CAWSARDRVAYEQYF
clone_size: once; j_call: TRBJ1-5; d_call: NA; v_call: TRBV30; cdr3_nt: TGTGCCTGGAGTTTGCAGGGGTACAGCAATCAGCCCCAGCATTTT; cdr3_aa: CAWSLQGYSNQPQHF
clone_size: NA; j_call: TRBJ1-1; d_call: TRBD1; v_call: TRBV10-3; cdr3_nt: TGTGCCATCAGTGGACAGGGGGCCCTGAACACTGAAGCTTTCTTT; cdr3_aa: CAISGQGALNTEAFF
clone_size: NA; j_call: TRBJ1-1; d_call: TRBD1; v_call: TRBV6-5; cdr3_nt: TGTGCCAGCAGTACAGACAGGGTCGCTGAAGCTTTCTTT; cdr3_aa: CASSTDRVAEAFF
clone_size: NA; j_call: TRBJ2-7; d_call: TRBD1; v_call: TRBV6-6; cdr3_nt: TGTGCCAGCAGTTACGCCCCGGGACAGAACTACGAGCAGTACTTC; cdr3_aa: CASSYAPGQNYEQYF
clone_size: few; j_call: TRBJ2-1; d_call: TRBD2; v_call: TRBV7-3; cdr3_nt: TGTGCCAGCAGCTTAACTCGCTTGACTAGCGGGGGTGGTGCTGAGCAGTTCTTC; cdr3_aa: CASSLTRLTSGGGAEQFF
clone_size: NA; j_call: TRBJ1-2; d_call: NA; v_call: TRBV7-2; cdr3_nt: TGTGCCAGCAGCCCTGTGAGAACGGGGGGCACCTTC; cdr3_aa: CASSPVRTGGTF
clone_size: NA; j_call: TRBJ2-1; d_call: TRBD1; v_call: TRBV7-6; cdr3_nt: TGTGCCAGCAAGTCCTCGGGACAGGGTAACGATGAGCAGTTCTTC; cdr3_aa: CASKSSGQGNDEQFF
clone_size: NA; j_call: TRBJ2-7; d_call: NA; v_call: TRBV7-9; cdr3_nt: TGTGCCAGCAGCTTAGGCAGGGGCGACGAGCAGTACTTC; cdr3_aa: CASSLGRGDEQYF
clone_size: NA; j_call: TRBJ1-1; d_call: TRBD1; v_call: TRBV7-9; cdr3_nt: TGTGCCAGCCACCGAGGAGGGGGCGAGAACACTGAAGCTTTCTTT; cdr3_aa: CASHRGGGENTEAFF
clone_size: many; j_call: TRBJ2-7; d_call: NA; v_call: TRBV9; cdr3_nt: TGTGCCAGCAGCTCTCGGGAGACCTACGAGCAGTACTTC; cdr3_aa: CASSSRETYEQYF
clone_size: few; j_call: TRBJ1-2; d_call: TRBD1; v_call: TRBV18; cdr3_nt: TGTGCCAGCTCAGGGACAGGGTACGGCTACACCTTC; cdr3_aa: CASSGTGYGYTF
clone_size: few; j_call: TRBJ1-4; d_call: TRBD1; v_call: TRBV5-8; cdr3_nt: TGTGCCAGCAGCGTTACAGGGGACCCATCAACTAATGAAAAACTGTTTTTT; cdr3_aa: CASSVTGDPSTNEKLFF
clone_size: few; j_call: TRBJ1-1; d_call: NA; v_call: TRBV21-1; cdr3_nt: TGTGCCAGCAGCAAATCTGAGGTGCAGAACACTGAAGCTTTCTTT; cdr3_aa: CASSKSEVQNTEAFF
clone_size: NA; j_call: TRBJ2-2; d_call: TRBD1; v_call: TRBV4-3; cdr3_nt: TGCGCCAGCAGCCAGAAGGGACAGCGCACCGGGGAGCTGTTTTTT; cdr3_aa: CASSQKGQRTGELFF
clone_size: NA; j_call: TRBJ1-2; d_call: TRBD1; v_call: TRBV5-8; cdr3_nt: TGTGCCAGCAGCGTGGCTAGGACAGGGGTATATGGCTACACCTTC; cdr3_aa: CASSVARTGVYGYTF
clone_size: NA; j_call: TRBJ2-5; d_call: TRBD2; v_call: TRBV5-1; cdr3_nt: TGCGCCAGCAGCTTGTTGACTAGCGGGGGGGAAGAGACCCAGTACTTC; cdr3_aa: CASSLLTSGGEETQYF